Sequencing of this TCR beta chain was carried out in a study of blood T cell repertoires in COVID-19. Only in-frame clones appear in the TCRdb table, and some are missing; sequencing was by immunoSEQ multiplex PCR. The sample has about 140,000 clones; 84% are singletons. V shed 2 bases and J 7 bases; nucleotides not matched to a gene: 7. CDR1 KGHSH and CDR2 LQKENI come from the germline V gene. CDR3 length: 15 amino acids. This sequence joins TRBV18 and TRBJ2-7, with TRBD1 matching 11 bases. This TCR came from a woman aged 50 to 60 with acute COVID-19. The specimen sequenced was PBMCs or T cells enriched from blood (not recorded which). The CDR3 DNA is TGTGCCAGCTCACCAGTGGACAGGGGGCGTCGGGAGCAGTACTTC. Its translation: CASSPVDRGRREQYF. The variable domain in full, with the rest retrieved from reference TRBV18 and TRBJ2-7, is NAGVMQNPRHLVRRRGQEARLRCSPMKGHSHVYWYRQLPEEGLKFMVYLQKENIIDESGMPKERFSAEFPKEGPSILRIQQVVRGDSAAYFCASSPVDRGRREQYFGPGTRLTVT.